One sample yielded the 7 T cell receptor beta chains listed below, sequenced in a study of OX40 agonist ivuxolimab in advanced cancers. Assay: immunoSEQ multiplex PCR; the TCRdb copy retains only in-frame clones and omits some. This repertoire shows under 65,000 clones, approximately 89% found once; its top ten account for around 19%. The sample was CD4+ or CD8+ T cells sorted from blood, taken in a trial of the OX40 agonist ivuxolimab. The receptors were gathered from an adult with an advanced solid tumor such as melanoma, head and neck, liver or kidney cancer.

The CDR3 spells CASSQAGPPYGYTF. In nucleotides, the CDR3 is TGCGCCAGCAGCCAAGCGGGACCCCCCTATGGCTACACCTTC. The chain combines TRBV4-1 with TRBJ1-2, with a possible D match to TRBD1 (5 bases). The CDR3 totals 14 residues. Trimming left V 1 base short and J 4 bases short, with 10 bases between. The germline V gene has CDR1 MGHRA and CDR2 YSYEKL.

V and J are TRBV29-1 and TRBJ1-1, with TRBD1 identical over 7 bases. The ends lost 2 bases at V and 7 bases at J; junction bases unmatched: 4. The CDR3 runs 12 residues. In germline, CDR1 is SQVTM, CDR2 ANQGSEA. Written as DNA, the CDR3 is TGCAGCGTTGAACAGGGGGGTTATGAAGCTTTCTTT. Protein sequence: CSVEQGGYEAFF.

This clone was seen just once. This chain connects TRBV19 to TRBJ2-5; tentatively, D is TRBD1 (6 bases). Germline-derived CDR1 and CDR2 are LNHDA and SQIVND (reference sequence). V lost 3 bases, J lost 2 bases, and 10 bases lay in between. This CDR3 comprises 14 residues. CDR3: CASSIGGSQETQYF. CDR3 bases: TGTGCCAGTAGTATTGGGGGCAGTCAAGAGACCCAGTACTTC.

The J gene is TRBJ1-5, the V gene TRBV6-4; the match to TRBD1 covers 10 bases. With 11 bases clipped from V and 10 bases from J, the junction kept 14 bases outside the gene matches. Per germline, CDR1 MRHNA and CDR2 SNTAGT. The CDR3 consists of 14 residues. CDR3 amino acids: CARTYGQGVRPQHF. The CDR3 DNA reads TGTGCCCGGACCTACGGACAGGGGGTTCGTCCCCAGCATTTT.

The J gene is TRBJ2-3, the V gene TRBV7-8; 16 nucleotides align to TRBD2. The CDR3 covers 17 residues. Per the germline V gene, CDR1 is SGHVS and CDR2 is FQNEAQ. V lost 5 bases to trimming and J lost 5 bases; unmatched junction nucleotides: 7. The CDR3 here is CASSPGTSGGAKDTQYF. The CDR3 DNA reads TGTGCCAGCAGCCCTGGGACTAGCGGGGGGGCCAAAGATACGCAGTATTTT.

V and J are TRBV15 and TRBJ1-1, with no clear D. Trimming pared 0 bases from V and 1 base from J, leaving 9 bases between. The V gene's germline CDR1 is LNHNV and CDR2 YYDKDF (reference sequence). The CDR3 is 15 residues long. The CDR3 region is CATSRDRSGNTEAFF. The CDR3 DNA reads as TGTGCCACCAGCAGAGACAGGTCAGGGAACACTGAAGCTTTCTTT.

This rearrangement joins TRBV18 to TRBJ2-3; a possible D gene is TRBD2 (6 bases). The V and J ends lost 2 bases and 2 bases respectively, with 11 bases between them. Germline lookup yields CDR1 KGHSH and CDR2 LQKENI. CDR3 length equals 15 residues. CDR3 bases: TGTGCCAGCTCACCAATGGCGGGGTCCACAGATACGCAGTATTTT. Translated, it gives CASSPMAGSTDTQYF.